This T cell receptor (beta chain) was observed in a study of T cell repertoires in cytomegalovirus infection. Study in general: Based on public TCR beta signatures, there were indications of CMV infection and of a matching HLA type.

TCRdb re-derived calls from the reads in MiXCR, one entry per CDR3 protein. The repertoire includes around 170,000 distinct CDR3 sequences, around 15% of them detected once, and about a quarter sits in the top ten. The germline gives CDR1 SGHVS, CDR2 FQNEAQ. Trimming shortened V by 5 bases and J by 5 bases, and 9 bases separated the two germline ends. CDR3 size: 12 residues. The study, taken as a whole, reports: There were HLA-C-restricted CMV-specific TCR beta clonotypes dominating the ex vivo response. Public TCR beta family frequency separated CMV-and-HLA carriers, including in an independent cohort.

This clonotype was detected many times. Its antigen is undetermined. This chain links TRBV7-8 with TRBJ2-5; D is uncertain. What was sequenced was PBMCs. The clonotype was recovered from a human donor in good health (CMV status not recorded). Some clones in this sample may be carry-over from other donors' samples. The CDR3 bases are TGTGCCAGCAGCGCGCCTGGGGAGACCCAGTACTTC. It is translated as CASSAPGETQYF.